Each of the 10 T cell receptor beta chains below was sequenced from the same sample in a study of shared T cell receptors in the human thymus. Clones were sequenced by immunoSEQ multiplex PCR, and TCRdb holds only the in-frame ones, with some missing. The table records roughly 660,000 clones, approximately 88% of them present only once. This same sample was also taken into another study, of human thymus T cells.

The source material was thymocytes. The source is a boy younger than two with a congenital heart defect.

The rearrangement uses TRBV7-9 and TRBJ2-2; D call uncertain. Germline V gene data show CDR1 as SEHNR and CDR2 as FQNEAQ (reference sequence). CDR3 length: 15 amino acids. V was pared by 0 bases and J by 4 bases, with 9 bases between. CDR3 nucleotides: TGTGCCAGCAGCTTAGCCAAAGAGATCACCGGGGAGCTGTTTTTT. The encoded protein is CASSLAKEITGELFF.

V gene TRBV7-8 combines with J gene TRBJ1-4, with a tentative D call TRBD1 (5 bases). With 8 bases removed from V and 7 bases from J, the gap between germline ends came to 11 bases. The CDR3 covers 12 residues. CDR1 and CDR2 (germline): SGHVS, FQNEAQ. CDR3 bases: TGTGCCAGCGGGAACAGGTCTGAAAAACTGTTTTTT. This gives the protein CASGNRSEKLFF.

The rearrangement joins TRBV7-8 to TRBJ2-1, with 8 bases lining up with TRBD2. Losses at the gene ends were 5 bases for V and 13 bases for J; bases not matched to a gene: 4. Germline V CDR1 and CDR2: SGHVS, FQNEAQ. CDR3 size: 11 residues. CDR3 sequence (DNA): TGTGCCAGCAGCGCCGGGACTAGTCAGTTCTTC. Translation gives CASSAGTSQFF.

This clone was recorded a few times. The chain uses TRBV4-1 and TRBJ2-1; 10 positions match TRBD2. The germline V gene encodes CDR1 MGHRA and CDR2 YSYEKL. The CDR3 has 15 amino acids. The ends lost 0 bases at V and 10 bases at J; junction bases unmatched: 6. The CDR3 region has the DNA TGCGCCAGCAGCCAAGATAGGGGTAGCGGGGGGGAGCAGTTCTTC. Its translation: CASSQDRGSGGEQFF.

The gene calls are TRBV29-1 and TRBJ1-1; D unresolved. From germline, CDR1 is SQVTM and CDR2 ANQGSEA. The length of the CDR3 is 11 residues. Trimming took 5 bases from V and 4 from J, leaving 8 bases between them. In nucleotides, the CDR3 is TGCAGCGTTTGGTGCGCCACTGAAGCTTTCTTT. This translates into CSVWCATEAFF.

This clone has only a few counts. The chain employs TRBV7-9 and TRBJ2-1, with 7 nucleotides matching TRBD2. The V segment lost 1 base and the J segment 1 base; nucleotides outside the gene matches: 13. This CDR3 region has 19 residues. Per the germline V gene, CDR1 is SEHNR and CDR2 is FQNEAQ (reference sequence). The CDR3 reads CASSLGFGRTSKSYNEQFF. The CDR3, as DNA: TGTGCCAGCAGCTTAGGGTTTGGGCGGACTAGTAAGTCCTACAATGAGCAGTTCTTC.

This clone occurred a few times. V usage is TRBV10-3 and J usage is TRBJ1-1, with D perhaps matching TRBD1 (5 bases). Germline CDR1 ENHRY, CDR2 SYGVKD. The CDR3 contains 11 residues. V was cut by 7 bases and J by 7 bases, with 10 bases left in between. CDR3 bases: TGTGCCATCAAAGGGGAGGGTGAAGCTTTCTTT. This codes for CAIKGEGEAFF.

The genes are TRBV28 and TRBJ2-2; 14 bases are a match to TRBD2. Looked up from germline, CDR1 is MDHEN and CDR2 is SYDVKM. V gave up 5 bases and J gave up 0 bases; unmatched junction bases: 2. The CDR3 is made up of 17 amino acids. The CDR3 DNA reads TGTGCCAGCAGTACGACTAGCGGGAGGGCGAACACCGGGGAGCTGTTTTTT. Translation: CASSTTSGRANTGELFF.

The CDR3 reads CASSFTKQGNQPQHF. The DNA for the CDR3 is TGTGCCAGCAGTTTTACCAAACAGGGCAATCAGCCCCAGCATTTT. The V call is TRBV6-5, the J call TRBJ1-5; possible D gene TRBD1, 5 bases. The germline gives CDR1 MNHEY, CDR2 SVGAGI. Between the trimmed V and J ends, which lost 4 bases and 2 bases, there was a span of 12 bases. The CDR3 is made up of 15 amino acids.

The V call is TRBV9, the J call TRBJ2-2, with TRBD2 matching over 12 bases. V shed 4 bases and J 7 bases; nucleotides not matched to a gene: 8. The length of the CDR3 is 16 residues. From germline, CDR1 is SGDLS and CDR2 YYNGEE. CDR3 sequence reads: CASSTTTSGSGGELFF. CDR3 nucleotide sequence: TGTGCCAGCAGCACCACGACTAGCGGGAGTGGCGGGGAGCTGTTTTTT.